Given below is one TCR beta chain in context. Germline CDR1 reads SGHTA; CDR2 reads FQGTGA. V gave up 1 base and J gave up 6 bases, with 22 bases separating them. This CDR3 has 18 amino acids. Assay used: immunoSEQ multiplex PCR; TCRdb lists only in-frame clones, some missing. Counted here are 200,000 to 300,000 clones, about 80% occurring once; the ten biggest clones make up approximately 4%. The data were obtained in a study of blood T cell repertoires in COVID-19. For the study at large: Acute and convalescent COVID-19 samples came from the United States, Italy and Spain. PBMCs, B-cell-depleted T cells, or T cells provided the cDNA or gDNA that made up the material.

Enrollees, 18 to 89 years old, lived in approximately 25 US areas. Cohorts were assigned according to the clinical history that participants reported. The sequence derives from a woman in her forties who had been exposed to COVID-19. This chain joins TRBV7-3 and TRBJ2-1; TRBD2 is a possible D gene (5 bases). The sequenced material came from PBMCs or T cells enriched from blood (not recorded which). The CDR3, as DNA: TGTGCCAGCAGCTTAAAGGATGGGCTCAAGGAGGAACCCAATGAGCAGTTCTTC. Encoded protein: CASSLKDGLKEEPNEQFF.